This TCR beta chain was sequenced during a study of glioma-infiltrating T cells (dated by TCRdb to about 2016). Regarding the complete study: Sequencing of TCR alpha- and beta-chain repertoires was performed on glioma tissue, on non-neoplastic brain tissue, and on matched peripheral blood mononuclear cells. To measure divergence between tissue and blood T-cell populations, each tissue-infiltrating repertoire was compared with the peripheral blood repertoire of the same patient. Three low-grade glioma patients, several primary glioblastoma patients, and three non-glioma patients who contributed non-neoplastic brain tissue made up the paired cohort.

From cysteine to phenylalanine, the CDR3 is 14 amino acids long. CDR3 DNA is the only sequence kept; it has 42 bases, read in frame from the first base. V has 2 bases trimmed and J has 8 bases trimmed; junction bases matching no gene number 7. The germline V gene specifies MDHEN as CDR1 and SYDVKM as CDR2. TCR alpha and beta CDR3 regions were amplified with the iRepertoire nested amplicon-rescue multiplex PCR (arm-PCR) platform from RNA. The input for one-step reverse transcription and amplification was 100-400 ng of either tissue mRNA or PBMC total RNA. Following bead purification, Illumina adapters were added by a secondary multiplex PCR, and the libraries were gel-purified between 200 and 400 bp. Internal 6-nucleotide barcodes were carried by the libraries and were used for demultiplexing. Sequencing of the libraries was done on an Illumina MiSeq using 2x220 or 2x250 nucleotide paired-end reads. Under the source paper's analysis protocol: FLASH 1.2.11 was used to merge paired reads, and BWA-MEM then aligned the reads to the GRCh37 human genome before TRA and TRB reads were extracted. V and J assignment used an IMGT-derived reference of cassette sequences and CDR3 motifs that included pseudogenes. Three-frame translation of reads was performed, and productive CDR3s were defined as those with a C...FGXG motif and no stop codons. A clonotype was defined as a unique combination of a V-J cassette pair and a CDR3 amino acid sequence. Filtering of reads was based on Hamming distance, with the threshold set by the sequence error rate of each sample in mapped regions. TCRdb trimmed public reads at Q25 via fastp, called clones via MiXCR and kept in-frame beta chains. Under each unique CDR3 protein, matching rows form one entry showing the most common genes and DNA. The V and J calls were not made by the authors but by TCRdb's processing. The sample table holds under 150,000 distinct CDR3 sequences, of which under 30% were seen once. The ten largest make up approximately 26% of the sample.

This clonotype was counted ten times or more. The specificity of this receptor is unknown. Base qualities were left out, and no much larger clone turns up one base away. The investigation overall reported the following: VJ-independent divergence between tissue and blood was found to be below expectation in non-neoplastic patients but above expectation in all gliomas, particularly low-grade gliomas. Tissue and blood shared very few CDR3 sequences, a result attributed to high CDR3 diversity and limited sampling. Group comparisons were based on small numbers of patients: three non-neoplastic, three low-grade glioma and seven to nine glioblastoma patients.

Recombination connected TRBV28 to TRBJ1-2; 8 nucleotides in the junction match TRBD1. The specimen sequenced was glioma tissue, nonneoplastic brain tissue, or PBMCs (not recorded which). The sequence came from a human donor with low-grade glioma or glioblastoma, undergoing nonglioma brain surgery, or in good health (not recorded which). The sequenced DNA is TGTGCCAGCAGTTTAGGCCTCGGACAGGGCGGCTACACCTTC. Translated, it gives CASSLGLGQGGYTF.